The clone carrying this TCR beta chain has just a few counts. Its antigen is as yet unknown. This entry is derived from a study of OX40 agonist ivuxolimab in advanced cancers. General study findings and limits: Specificity for antigen went undetermined in the expanded peripheral T cells. Compared with CD4+, CD8+ T cells on average had more expanded clones. Both CD4+ and CD8+ T cell populations in blood had undergone clonal expansion by week 6 at 0.1 to 3.0 mg/kg.

The table came from immunoSEQ multiplex PCR; TCRdb's copy has only in-frame clones and leaves some out. The data hold roughly 59,000 clones, with 84% observed a single time. This CDR3 is built from 14 residues. Germline loops: CDR1 LGHNA, CDR2 YNFKEQ. Trimming removed 0 bases from V and 9 bases from J, with 9 bases in between. The clonotype comes from an adult with an advanced solid tumor such as melanoma, head and neck, liver or kidney cancer. The V gene is TRBV4-2, the J gene TRBJ1-6; D is unresolved. The sample in question was CD4+ or CD8+ T cells sorted from blood, obtained in a trial of the OX40 agonist ivuxolimab. CDR3 loop: CASSQEVDGSPLHF. The CDR3 nucleotides read TGTGCCAGCAGCCAAGAAGTGGATGGTTCACCCCTCCACTTT.